This TCR beta chain was recovered during a study of metastatic and nonmetastatic thyroid tumors (dated by TCRdb to the early 2020s). About the full investigation: For patients with malignant and with benign thyroid disease, the researchers compared repertoires between peripheral blood samples and tumor or nodule tissue samples.

None of the patients had been given any treatment before thyroid surgery. The study retrospectively analysed patient clinical samples collected from 2012 to 2018 using T-cell receptor beta sequencing. Turning to this clone: Its cognate antigen has yet to be identified. Base qualities are not provided; no much larger clone lies one nucleotide away.

From a lookup of the germline V gene, CDR1 and CDR2 are SGHRS and YFSETQ. Measured from the cysteine to the phenylalanine, the CDR3 is 13 residues long. The entry retains the CDR3 DNA only, 39 bases that are in frame from base 1. V lost 0 bases and J lost 10 bases; the stretch between them is 13 bases long. Library creation used PCR. The instrument given in TCRdb is Illumina HiSeq 4000. High-throughput sequencing was used to profile the TCR beta-chain CDR3 region of each patient. Turning to the authors' computational methods: Drawing on CDR3 differences between clinicopathological groups, the researchers built a classifier meant to tell apart patients with distant-metastatic papillary thyroid cancer. Repertoire diversity was assessed with the Shannon index, and tumor-blood repertoire similarity with the Morisita-Horn index. In TCRdb, the public reads were trimmed at Q25 with fastp and aligned with MiXCR, with productive beta chains retained. These V and J calls originate from TCRdb's pipeline instead of the authors' own analysis. The sample table contains about 39,000 clones; only one count was recorded for 15% to 20% of them. The ten most abundant clones make up around 18% of the sample.

The research as a whole found: In both blood and tumor samples, TCR beta diversity was reported to be significantly higher in malignant tumors than in benign nodules.

Source material: blood. The receptor's source is a female donor with papillary thyroid cancer or a benign thyroid nodule (not recorded which). Some clones in this sample may be carry-over from other donors' samples. The V and J segments used are TRBV5-1 and TRBJ1-1; the D gene cannot be resolved reliably. The nucleotides read TGCGCCAGCAGCTTGGGAATTGGGGAACCAGCTTTCTTT. Its translation is CASSLGIGEPAFF.